These T cell receptor beta chains were read from a single sample in a study of regulatory T cells in long-lasting Graves disease. TCRdb re-derived calls from the multiplex PCR reads in MiXCR, one entry per CDR3 protein. The sample lists roughly 500,000 distinct CDR3 sequences, 14% occurring once. These data were also reused for a study on T cells in Graves' hyperthyroidism and ophthalmopathy.

The specimen was peripheral blood mononuclear cells (PBMCs), collected at new diagnosis, from a patient treated with antithyroid drugs. The receptor set was obtained from a woman in her forties or fifties with Graves disease. The CDR3 runs from the conserved cysteine through the conserved F or W. A D gene is named only where the DNA matches it firmly. Only some rows state a clone size, as once, few, many or a class for expanded clones.

D: TRBD2
V: TRBV2
size: NA
J: TRBJ2-1
DNA: TGTGCCAGCTTCGGACTAGCGGACCCCTTGTCCTACAATGAGCAGTTCTTC
CDR3: CASFGLADPLSYNEQFF

D: NA
V: TRBV4-1
size: few
J: TRBJ1-5
DNA: TGCGCCAGCAGCCAAGAAGGCGGGGGAGGTCAGCCCCAGCATTTT
CDR3: CASSQEGGGGQPQHF

D: TRBD1
V: TRBV27
size: many
J: TRBJ2-5
DNA: TGTGCCAACAGTCGGACAGGGCTTCAAGAGACCCAGTACTTC
CDR3: CANSRTGLQETQYF

D: TRBD2
V: TRBV5-4
size: few
J: TRBJ2-2
DNA: TGTGCCAGCAGCCCCGAGCTACTAGCGGTGAACACCGGGGAGCTGTTTTTT
CDR3: CASSPELLAVNTGELFF

D: TRBD2
V: TRBV4-1
size: NA
J: TRBJ2-2
DNA: TGCGCCAGCAGCCAACGGACTAGCGGGACCGGCGGGGAGCTGTTTTTT
CDR3: CASSQRTSGTGGELFF

D: NA
V: TRBV3-1
size: many
J: TRBJ2-2
DNA: TGTGCCAGCAGCCCTACCCGGGACCAATACACCGGGGAGCTGTTTTTT
CDR3: CASSPTRDQYTGELFF

D: NA
V: TRBV5-8
size: NA
J: TRBJ1-2
DNA: TGTGCCAGCAGCATAACAGGGATCTATGGCTACACCTTC
CDR3: CASSITGIYGYTF

D: TRBD1
V: TRBV2
size: many
J: TRBJ2-1
DNA: TGTGCCAGCAGCGGACAGGGGGGCTACAATGAGCAGTTCTTC
CDR3: CASSGQGGYNEQFF

D: TRBD1
V: TRBV3-1
size: few
J: TRBJ2-2
DNA: TGTGCCAGCAGCGGACAGGGGCCTGGGGAGCTGTTTTTT
CDR3: CASSGQGPGELFF

D: NA
V: TRBV29-1
size: few
J: TRBJ1-1
DNA: TGCAGCGCTAGACCGGTGGACACTGAAGCTTTCTTT
CDR3: CSARPVDTEAFF

D: TRBD2
V: TRBV4-1
size: many
J: TRBJ2-1
DNA: TGTGCCAGCAGCCAAGTAGCGGGATACAATGAGCAGTTCTTC
CDR3: CASSQVAGYNEQFF

D: NA
V: TRBV27
size: NA
J: TRBJ1-2
DNA: TGTGCCAGCAGTACTCCCGGGACTAACTATGGCTACACCTTC
CDR3: CASSTPGTNYGYTF

D: TRBD1
V: TRBV2
size: NA
J: TRBJ1-2
DNA: TGTGCCAGCGGACAGACAGGGAGCTATGGCTACACCTTC
CDR3: CASGQTGSYGYTF

D: NA
V: TRBV28
size: many
J: TRBJ2-1
DNA: TGTGCCAGCAGTTTAACTGGGGATCCCTCCTACAATGAGCAGTTCTTC
CDR3: CASSLTGDPSYNEQFF

D: NA
V: TRBV20-1
size: many
J: TRBJ2-5
DNA: TGCAGTGCTACGGGGACCATCCGAGAGACCCAGTACTTC
CDR3: CSATGTIRETQYF

D: TRBD1
V: TRBV6-2/TRBV6-3
size: NA
J: TRBJ2-7
DNA: TGTGCCAGCAGTTATGAAGGGACAGGCCTCTCCTACGAGCAGTACTTC
CDR3: CASSYEGTGLSYEQYF

D: TRBD2
V: TRBV10-3
size: many
J: TRBJ2-7
DNA: TGTGCCATCAGTGAGCGGGGACTAGCGGAGCCCTACGAGCAGTACTTC
CDR3: CAISERGLAEPYEQYF

D: NA
V: TRBV11-2
size: few
J: TRBJ2-2
DNA: TGTGCCAGCAGCTTCGGGGGAGGGACAAACACCGGGGAGCTGTTTTTT
CDR3: CASSFGGGTNTGELFF

D: NA
V: TRBV19
size: few
J: TRBJ1-1
DNA: TGTGCCAGTAGTATAGGGACCGAGGGCACTGAAGCTTTCTTT
CDR3: CASSIGTEGTEAFF

D: NA
V: TRBV28
size: many
J: TRBJ2-7
DNA: TGTGCCAGCAGCTTCGGGGGAACCTACGAGCAGTACTTC
CDR3: CASSFGGTYEQYF

D: TRBD2
V: TRBV20-1
size: NA
J: TRBJ2-7
DNA: TGCAGTGCATCCGGTAGACGGGAGGAGTATTCCTACGAGCAGTACTTC
CDR3: CSASGRREEYSYEQYF

D: TRBD2
V: TRBV5-1
size: NA
J: TRBJ2-7
DNA: TGCGCCAGCAGCTTCCGAAAACTGGGACTAGCGGGAGGCACCTCCTACGAGCAGTACTTC
CDR3: CASSFRKLGLAGGTSYEQYF

D: NA
V: TRBV9
size: many
J: TRBJ2-1
DNA: TGTGCCAGCAGCGTAGGAGGATCCAATGAGCAGTTCTTC
CDR3: CASSVGGSNEQFF

D: NA
V: TRBV27
size: NA
J: TRBJ1-4
DNA: TGTGCCAGCAGTTTTTCTTACGGGAGAGGGTTTAATGAAAAACTGTTTTTT
CDR3: CASSFSYGRGFNEKLFF

D: TRBD2
V: TRBV27
size: many
J: TRBJ2-1
DNA: TGTGCCAGCAGTGAGACTAGCGGGAGGCTAAATGATCAGTTCTTC
CDR3: CASSETSGRLNDQFF

D: NA
V: TRBV5-4
size: many
J: TRBJ2-4
DNA: TGTGCCAGCAGCTTGATCGGGCAAGCCAAAAACATTCAGTACTTC
CDR3: CASSLIGQAKNIQYF

D: TRBD2
V: TRBV4-1
size: few
J: TRBJ2-1
DNA: TGCGCCAGCAGCCACCCGGGACTAGCGTACAATGAGCAGTTCTTC
CDR3: CASSHPGLAYNEQFF

D: TRBD1
V: TRBV7-3
size: NA
J: TRBJ1-2
DNA: TGTGCCAGCAGCTCCCCCGGTCCGGGACAGGGTACTTTAGTCTATGGCTACACCTTC
CDR3: CASSSPGPGQGTLVYGYTF